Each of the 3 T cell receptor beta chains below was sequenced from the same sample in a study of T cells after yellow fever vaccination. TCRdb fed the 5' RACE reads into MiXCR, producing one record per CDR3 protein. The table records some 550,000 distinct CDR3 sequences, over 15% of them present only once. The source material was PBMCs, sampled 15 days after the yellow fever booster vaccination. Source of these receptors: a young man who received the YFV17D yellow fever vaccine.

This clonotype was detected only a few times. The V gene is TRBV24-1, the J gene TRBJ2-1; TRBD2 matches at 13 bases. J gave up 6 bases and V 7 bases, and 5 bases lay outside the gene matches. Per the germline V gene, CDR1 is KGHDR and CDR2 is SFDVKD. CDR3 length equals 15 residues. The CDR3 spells CATSVGLAGANEQFF. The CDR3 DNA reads TGTGCCACCAGCGTCGGACTAGCGGGAGCCAATGAGCAGTTCTTC.

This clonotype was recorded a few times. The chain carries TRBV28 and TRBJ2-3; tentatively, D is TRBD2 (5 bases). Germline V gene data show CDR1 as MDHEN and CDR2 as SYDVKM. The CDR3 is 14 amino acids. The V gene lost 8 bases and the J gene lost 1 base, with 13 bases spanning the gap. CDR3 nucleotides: TGTGCCAGCGGGAGCCGGGCCCGCACAGATACGCAGTATTTT. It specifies CASGSRARTDTQYF.

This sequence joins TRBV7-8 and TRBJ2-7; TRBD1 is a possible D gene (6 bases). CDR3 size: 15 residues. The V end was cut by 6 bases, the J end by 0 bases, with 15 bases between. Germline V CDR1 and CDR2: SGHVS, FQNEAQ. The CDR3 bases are TGTGCCAGCAGTCCCTCGGGACACATCTCCTACGAGCAGTACTTC. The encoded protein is CASSPSGHISYEQYF.